A selection of T cell receptor beta chains follows, all from one sample in a study of T-cell memory formation after mild COVID-19. TCRdb ran MiXCR on the 5' RACE reads and lists one entry per CDR3 protein. The top ten hold roughly an eighth of the sample, which has 500,000 to 550,000 distinct CDR3 sequences, around 21% seen once. The sample was PBMCs or a T cell subset sorted from them (not recorded which). These receptors were taken from an adult woman who had mild COVID-19 (a few samples of this study predate the infection). Cell type and time point are not known. CDR3s include the opening cysteine and the closing phenylalanine or tryptophan. Each record gives: clone size, J gene, V gene, D gene, CDR3 protein, CDR3 DNA. The D gene is left open where the match is weak. The listing skips clone size in some rows; elsewhere it reads once, few, many or a size class.

clone size: few; J gene: TRBJ2-5; V gene: TRBV20-1; D gene: -; CDR3 protein: CSAFRSMGVQETQYF; CDR3 DNA: TGCAGTGCTTTCCGATCAATGGGGGTCCAAGAGACCCAGTACTTC
clone size: -; J gene: TRBJ2-7; V gene: TRBV6-2/TRBV6-3; D gene: TRBD2; CDR3 protein: CASSYGTSGRGSSYEQYF; CDR3 DNA: TGTGCCAGCAGTTACGGGACTAGCGGGAGGGGAAGCTCCTACGAGCAGTACTTC
clone size: -; J gene: TRBJ2-2; V gene: TRBV4-1; D gene: -; CDR3 protein: CASSHLGGVGELFF; CDR3 DNA: TGCGCCAGCAGTCACCTTGGGGGAGTCGGGGAGCTGTTTTTT
clone size: few; J gene: TRBJ2-1; V gene: TRBV9; D gene: TRBD1; CDR3 protein: CASSVVPTGVNEQFF; CDR3 DNA: TGTGCCAGCAGCGTAGTCCCGACAGGGGTCAATGAGCAGTTCTTC
clone size: -; J gene: TRBJ2-5; V gene: TRBV12-3/TRBV12-4; D gene: -; CDR3 protein: CASSFSRPQETQYF; CDR3 DNA: TGTGCCAGCAGTTTCTCCCGACCCCAAGAGACCCAGTACTTC
clone size: -; J gene: TRBJ2-3; V gene: TRBV15; D gene: -; CDR3 protein: CATSRDSPDTQYF; CDR3 DNA: TGTGCCACCAGCAGAGATTCCCCAGATACGCAGTATTTT
clone size: -; J gene: TRBJ1-1; V gene: TRBV11-1; D gene: -; CDR3 protein: CASSSWGGTEAFF; CDR3 DNA: TGTGCCAGCAGCTCATGGGGGGGTACTGAAGCTTTCTTT
clone size: -; J gene: TRBJ2-2; V gene: TRBV20-1; D gene: TRBD2; CDR3 protein: CSARDSTSGSANTGELFF; CDR3 DNA: TGCAGTGCTAGAGATTCCACTAGCGGGAGCGCGAACACCGGGGAGCTGTTTTTT
clone size: few; J gene: TRBJ1-6; V gene: TRBV11-2; D gene: -; CDR3 protein: CASSLARVRNSPLHF; CDR3 DNA: TGTGCCAGCAGCTTGGCACGGGTTCGTAATTCACCCCTCCACTTT
clone size: few; J gene: TRBJ2-7; V gene: TRBV12-3/TRBV12-4; D gene: TRBD1; CDR3 protein: CASRKDRGPYEQYF; CDR3 DNA: TGTGCCAGCAGAAAGGACAGGGGACCCTACGAGCAGTACTTC
clone size: -; J gene: TRBJ2-5; V gene: TRBV20-1; D gene: -; CDR3 protein: CSADRLGRETQYF; CDR3 DNA: TGCAGTGCCGACAGGTTGGGACGAGAGACCCAGTACTTC
clone size: -; J gene: TRBJ2-3; V gene: TRBV11-1; D gene: TRBD2; CDR3 protein: CASSLRLAGGADTQYF; CDR3 DNA: TGTGCCAGCAGCTTAAGACTAGCGGGAGGCGCAGATACGCAGTATTTT
clone size: -; J gene: TRBJ2-1; V gene: TRBV12-3/TRBV12-4; D gene: -; CDR3 protein: CASSFGQLWTGQFF; CDR3 DNA: TGTGCCAGCAGTTTCGGACAGCTGTGGACGGGGCAGTTCTTC
clone size: -; J gene: TRBJ2-5; V gene: TRBV4-1; D gene: TRBD2; CDR3 protein: CASSPPTGGQETQYF; CDR3 DNA: TGCGCCAGCAGCCCCCCGACGGGAGGTCAAGAGACCCAGTACTTC